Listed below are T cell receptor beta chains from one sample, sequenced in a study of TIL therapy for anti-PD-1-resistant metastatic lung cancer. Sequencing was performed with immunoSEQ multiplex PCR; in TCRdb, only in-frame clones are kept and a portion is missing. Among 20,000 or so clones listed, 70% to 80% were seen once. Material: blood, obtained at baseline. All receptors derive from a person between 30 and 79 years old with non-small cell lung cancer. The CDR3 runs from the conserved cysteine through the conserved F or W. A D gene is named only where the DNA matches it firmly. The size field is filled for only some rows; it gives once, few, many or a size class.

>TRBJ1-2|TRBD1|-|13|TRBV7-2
TGTGCCAGCAGCTTTCAACAGGGGGACGGCTACACCTTC
CASSFQQGDGYTF
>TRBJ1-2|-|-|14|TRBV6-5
TGTGCCAGCTCGCCCGCAACCAGGGTCTATGGCTACACCTTC
CASSPATRVYGYTF
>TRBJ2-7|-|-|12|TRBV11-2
TGTGCCAGCAGCCCAGACTCGGGACCGCGGCACTTC
CASSPDSGPRHF
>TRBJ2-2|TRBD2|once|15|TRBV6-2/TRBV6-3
TGTGCCAGCAGCCCTCTCAGCGGGAGCGCCGGGGAGCTGTTTTTT
CASSPLSGSAGELFF
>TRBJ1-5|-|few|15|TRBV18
TGTGCCAGCTCAGGTCTTCAGGGAGTTAATCAGCCCCAGCATTTT
CASSGLQGVNQPQHF
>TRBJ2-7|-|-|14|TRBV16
TGTGCCAGCAGCCAATACAGACTAGCCTACGAGCAGTACTTC
CASSQYRLAYEQYF
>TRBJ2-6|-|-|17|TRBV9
TGTGCCAGCAGCCCACGAGATAGTGTATCTGGGGCCAACGTCCTGACTTTC
CASSPRDSVSGANVLTF
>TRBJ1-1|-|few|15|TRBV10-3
TGTGCCATCAGTGAGTCGACAGGAATTAACACTGAAGCTTTCTTT
CAISESTGINTEAFF
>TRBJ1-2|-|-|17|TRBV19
TGTGCCAGTAGTCGGGAACGACAGTCATTCAGCCACTATGGCTACACCTTC
CASSRERQSFSHYGYTF
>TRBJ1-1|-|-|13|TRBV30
TGTGCCTGGAGTGGGAATCCGAACACTGAAGCTTTCTTT
CAWSGNPNTEAFF
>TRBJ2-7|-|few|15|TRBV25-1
TGTGCCAGCAGTGAGTCGCCAGGTCCTCCGCACGAGCAGTACTTC
CASSESPGPPHEQYF
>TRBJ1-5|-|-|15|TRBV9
TGTGCCAGCAGCTCTTCTTCCGGGAACAATCAGCCCCAGCATTTT
CASSSSSGNNQPQHF
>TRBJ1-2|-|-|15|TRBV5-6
TGTGCCAGCAGCCCAAGGGGCAGGCGAGACTATGGCTACACCTTC
CASSPRGRRDYGYTF
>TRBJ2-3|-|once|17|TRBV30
TGTGCCTGGAGAGGGGGCCGAGCGGGAGATGCAACAGATACGCAGTATTTT
CAWRGGRAGDATDTQYF
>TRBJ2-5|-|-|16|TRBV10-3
TGTGCCATCAGTGAGTCATTGGGGACCGGAGAAGAGACCCAGTACTTC
CAISESLGTGEETQYF
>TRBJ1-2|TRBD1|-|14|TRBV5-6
TGTGCCAGCAGCAATCCCGACAGGGAGGAGGGCTACACCTTC
CASSNPDREEGYTF
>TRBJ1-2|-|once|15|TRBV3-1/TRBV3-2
TGTGCCAGCAGCCTACGGGACCGCCATGCCTATGGCTACACCTTC
CASSLRDRHAYGYTF
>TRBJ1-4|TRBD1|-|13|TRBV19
TGTGCCAGTAGTACACGGGACAGTGAAAAACTGTTTTTT
CASSTRDSEKLFF
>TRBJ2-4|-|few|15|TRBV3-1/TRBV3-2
TGTGCCAGCAGCCAATTCGTAGGTCCGAAAAACATTCAGTACTTC
CASSQFVGPKNIQYF
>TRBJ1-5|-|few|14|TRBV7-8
TGTGCCAGCAGCGGAGACGGGTACAATCAGCCCCAGCATTTT
CASSGDGYNQPQHF
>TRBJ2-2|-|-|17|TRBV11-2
TGTGCCAGCAGGGTACCAACCGGGACCACGACCACCGGGGAGCTGTTTTTT
CASRVPTGTTTTGELFF
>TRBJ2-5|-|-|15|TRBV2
TGTGCCAGCAGTGACGGTCCGTTAGAACAAGAGACCCAGTACTTC
CASSDGPLEQETQYF
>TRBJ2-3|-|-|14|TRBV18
TGTGCCAGCTCACCGGGGGACCCACGAGATACGCAGTATTTT
CASSPGDPRDTQYF
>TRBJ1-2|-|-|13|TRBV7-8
TGTGCCAGCAGCTTATGGCCCGACTATGGCTACACCTTC
CASSLWPDYGYTF
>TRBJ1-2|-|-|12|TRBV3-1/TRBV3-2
TGTGCCAGCAGCCAAGGAGACGGGGGCTACACCTTC
CASSQGDGGYTF
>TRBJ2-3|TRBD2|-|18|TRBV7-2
TGTGCCAGCAGCTTAGTAGCGGGGGGCCCACTACACACAGATACGCAGTATTTT
CASSLVAGGPLHTDTQYF
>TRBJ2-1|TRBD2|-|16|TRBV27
TGTGCCAGCAGTTTAATGATAGGGACTAGCGTGGATGAGCAGTTCTTC
CASSLMIGTSVDEQFF
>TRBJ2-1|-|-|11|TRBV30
TGTGCCTGGAGGGCCTACAATGAGCAGTTCTTC
CAWRAYNEQFF
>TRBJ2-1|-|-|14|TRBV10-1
TGCGCCAGCAGTGACATTTCCTCCTACAATGAGCAGTTCTTC
CASSDISSYNEQFF
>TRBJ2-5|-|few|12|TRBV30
TGTGCCTGGAGGGCGGGAAGGGAGACCCAGTACTTC
CAWRAGRETQYF
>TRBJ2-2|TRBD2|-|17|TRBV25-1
TGTGCCAGCAGTGAATGGGGTAGCGGGGCGAACACCGGGGAGCTGTTTTTT
CASSEWGSGANTGELFF
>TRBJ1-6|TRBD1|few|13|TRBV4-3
TGCGCCAGCAGCCCACAGGGGAATTCACCCCTCCACTTT
CASSPQGNSPLHF
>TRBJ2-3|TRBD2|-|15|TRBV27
TGTGCCAGCACCGGGGGGGTGTTTAGCACAGATACGCAGTATTTT
CASTGGVFSTDTQYF
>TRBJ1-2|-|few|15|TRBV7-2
TGTGCCAGCAGCCCAACGGGGCGGGGCGTTGGTGGCTACACCTTC
CASSPTGRGVGGYTF
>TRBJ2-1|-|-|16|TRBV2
TGTGCCAGCCTCAGACCTCAGGGCAGCTCCTACAATGAGCAGTTCTTC
CASLRPQGSSYNEQFF
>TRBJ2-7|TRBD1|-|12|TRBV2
TGTGCCAGGTGGACAGGGTCCGGCGAGCAGTACTTC
CARWTGSGEQYF